These T cell receptor beta chains were read from a single sample in a study of early stage breast cancer tumors. The assay was immunoSEQ multiplex PCR, and TCRdb's table has in-frame clones only and misses some. The sample includes some 8,000 clones, 70% to 80% seen only once; the top ten take about 8%. The sample taken for sequencing was normal breast tissue next to the tumor. These receptors originate from a person between 55 and 69 years old with breast cancer. CDR3s include the opening cysteine and the closing phenylalanine or tryptophan. A D gene is named only where the DNA matches it firmly. The size field is filled for only some rows; it gives once, few, many or a size class.

D,V,J,size,DNA,CDR3
.,TRBV11-2,TRBJ2-5,once,TGTGCCAGCAGCGGCGGGACAGTGTACCAAGAGACCCAGTACTTC,CASSGGTVYQETQYF
TRBD2,TRBV9,TRBJ2-1,.,TGTGCCAGCAGCGGCTTCGGGACTAGGTGGTACAATGAGCAGTTCTTC,CASSGFGTRWYNEQFF
.,TRBV2,TRBJ2-7,.,TGTGCCAGCAGTGACCTTAGCCTAGAGCAGTACTTC,CASSDLSLEQYF
TRBD1,TRBV18,TRBJ2-3,.,TGTGCCAGCTCCCGACAGGGGAAAGCAGATACGCAGTATTTT,CASSRQGKADTQYF
.,TRBV7-7,TRBJ2-2,.,TGTGCTAGCAGCTTTAAAATCGGGTCCGGGGAGCTGTTTTTT,CASSFKIGSGELFF
TRBD2,TRBV5-1,TRBJ2-7,.,TGCGCCAGCAGGGACGGGACTAGCGGAGCCTACGAGCAGTACTTC,CASRDGTSGAYEQYF
.,TRBV30,TRBJ1-1,.,TGTGCCTGGAGTGTACTTGGCTCGAGCACTGAAGCTTTCTTT,CAWSVLGSSTEAFF
.,TRBV21-1,TRBJ1-5,few,TGTGCCAGCAGCAAAATCGTCGGGCAGCCCCAGCATTTT,CASSKIVGQPQHF
.,TRBV2,TRBJ2-2,.,TGTGCCAGCTTGAGCGGAAGGAACACCGGGGAGCTGTTTTTT,CASLSGRNTGELFF
TRBD2,TRBV15,TRBJ2-7,.,TGTGCCACCAGCAGGCGCGGGGGGGCTCAAACCTACGAGCAGTACTTC,CATSRRGGAQTYEQYF
.,TRBV6-5,TRBJ1-3,.,TGTGCCAGCAGTTACGGGAAGCCTGGAAACACCATATATTTT,CASSYGKPGNTIYF
.,TRBV29-1,TRBJ2-7,.,TGCAGCGTTGTAGATCTTTATTACGAGCAGTACTTC,CSVVDLYYEQYF
.,TRBV4-2,TRBJ2-7,few,TGTGCCAGCAGCTTATGGACCCAGAGCTCCTACGAGCAGTACTTC,CASSLWTQSSYEQYF
.,TRBV2,TRBJ1-2,.,TGTGCCACCACGCCCTCGACAGTATATGGCTACACCTTC,CATTPSTVYGYTF
.,TRBV18,TRBJ1-5,.,TGTGCCAGCTCAACAAAGGACAGTAACCAGCCCCAGCATTTT,CASSTKDSNQPQHF
.,TRBV5-1,TRBJ2-5,.,TGCGCCAGCCGGACGGGCAATGGGAGGGAGACCCAGTACTTC,CASRTGNGRETQYF
TRBD2,TRBV5-5,TRBJ2-7,.,TGTGCCAGCAGCTTGGTGGCGGGAGTGGGCCGGCAGTACTTC,CASSLVAGVGRQYF
TRBD2,TRBV6-5,TRBJ2-2,.,TGTGCCAGCAGTTATAACGGGAGGGTGACCGGGGAGCTGTTTTTT,CASSYNGRVTGELFF
TRBD1,TRBV2,TRBJ1-2,.,TGTGCCAGCAGTGAATGGGCAGGGGGCATCAGCTATGGCTACACCTTC,CASSEWAGGISYGYTF
.,TRBV11-1,TRBJ2-1,.,TGTGCCAGCAGCCCTAGGTCGGTGTTTTCCTACAATGAGCAGTTCTTC,CASSPRSVFSYNEQFF
.,TRBV18,TRBJ1-2,few,TGTGCCAGCTCAGCACAGGGATTCTATGGCTACACCTTC,CASSAQGFYGYTF
.,TRBV2,TRBJ2-1,.,TGTGCCAGCAGGTGGAGGGAAGGGGCCTACAATGAGCAGTTCTTC,CASRWREGAYNEQFF
TRBD2,TRBV2,TRBJ2-3,.,TGTGCCAGCAGGAGACTAGCGGGAGGGTTCTCTGGCACAGATACGCAGTATTTT,CASRRLAGGFSGTDTQYF
.,TRBV19,TRBJ2-3,.,TGTGCCAGTAATCGGCAGGGGAAGATCACAGATACGCAGTATTTT,CASNRQGKITDTQYF
TRBD1,TRBV18,TRBJ2-7,.,TGTGCCAGCTCATCCGGACAGGGGAAATCTGAGCAGTACTTC,CASSSGQGKSEQYF
.,TRBV27,TRBJ2-1,.,TGTGCCAGCAGTTTATCGGCCCAAATAGGGCAGTTCTTC,CASSLSAQIGQFF
.,TRBV7-8,TRBJ1-1,once,TGTGCCAGCAGCCTACGGGACGGGTGGGCAGGCACAGTGAACACTGAAGCTTTCTTT,CASSLRDGWAGTVNTEAFF
.,TRBV5-4,TRBJ2-3,.,TGTGCCAGCAGCTTGGATTCATTTGATACGCAGTATTTT,CASSLDSFDTQYF
TRBD1,TRBV7-9,TRBJ2-2,large,TGTGCCAGCAGCTTAGATCGTACAGGGGTAGTTGAGAAGCTGTTTTTT,CASSLDRTGVVEKLFF
.,TRBV2,TRBJ2-7,once,TGTGCCAGCATAATGTATGGGGTTGGGCAGTACTTC,CASIMYGVGQYF
.,TRBV21-1,TRBJ2-7,.,TGTGCCAGCAGCAAAGGACAATACTACGAGCAGTACTTC,CASSKGQYYEQYF
.,TRBV28,TRBJ1-5,.,TGTGCCAGCAGTTTTAACCGGGTCCTTAGCAATCAGCCCCAGCATTTT,CASSFNRVLSNQPQHF
.,TRBV7-7,TRBJ2-2,.,TGTGCTAGCAGCTTAGACCCCGGGTCCGGGGAGCTGTTTTTT,CASSLDPGSGELFF
.,TRBV10-2,TRBJ1-1,.,TGCGCCAGCAGTGCGCTGAACACTGAAGCTTTCTTT,CASSALNTEAFF
TRBD2,TRBV9,TRBJ2-5,.,TGTGCCAGCAGCACTAGCGGGGCGGAGACCCAGTACTTC,CASSTSGAETQYF
.,TRBV4-2,TRBJ2-1,.,TGTGCCAGCAGCCAAGAAGAGGGGGGGCTTAATAAGCAGTTCTTC,CASSQEEGGLNKQFF